Below, 28 T cell receptor beta chains from the same sample are listed, as sequenced in a study of blood T cell repertoires in COVID-19. Data came from immunoSEQ multiplex PCR; TCRdb stores just in-frame clones and leaves some out. The sample lists roughly 400,000 clones; over 75% were seen once. Sequenced sample: PBMCs or T cells enriched from blood (not recorded which). Receptors were obtained from a woman younger than 35 who had been exposed to COVID-19.

The chain carries TRBV24-1 and TRBJ2-4, with TRBD1 matching over 7 bases. This CDR3 is 15 amino acids long. The germline V gene has CDR1 KGHDR and CDR2 SFDVKD. With V trimmed by 1 base and J by 3 bases, 2 bases remained unmatched. CDR3 region: CATSDFRDSKNIQYF. As DNA, the CDR3 is TGTGCCACCAGTGATTTCCGGGACAGCAAAAACATTCAGTACTTC.

The V call is TRBV11-2, the J call TRBJ2-7, with TRBD2 identical over 9 bases. The germline gives CDR1 SGHAT, CDR2 FQNNGV. J was trimmed by 9 bases and V by 4 bases; bases with no gene match: 13. The CDR3 has 15 residues. The chain's CDR3 is CASSSTLGLAAWQYF. CDR3 coding DNA: TGTGCCAGCAGCTCGACCCTGGGACTAGCCGCGTGGCAGTACTTC.

The rearrangement joins TRBV19 to TRBJ1-2; D unresolved. V lost 10 bases and J lost 1, with 22 bases in between. Germline assignment: CDR1 LNHDA and CDR2 SQIVND (reference sequence). This CDR3 region has 16 residues. The CDR3 loop is CATLTKDGRGNYGYTF. The CDR3, as DNA: TGTGCCACCCTCACAAAGGACGGCCGGGGTAACTATGGCTACACCTTC.

The chain uses TRBV7-2 and TRBJ2-1, with TRBD2 matching 12 bases. The CDR3 runs 16 residues. Germline CDR1 and CDR2: SGHTA and FQGNSA. Trimming at V came to 5 bases and at J to 5 bases, leaving 7 bases not matched to a gene. The CDR3 sequence: CASSRTSGVSNNEQFF. The CDR3 coding sequence is TGTGCCAGCAGCAGGACTAGCGGGGTTTCTAACAATGAGCAGTTCTTC.

Points on this clone: Other DNA sequences within the sample encode an identical CDR3. This sequence joins TRBV5-1 and TRBJ2-7, with 10 bases aligning to TRBD1. The junction had 2 bases not matched to a gene; V was cut back by 1 base and J by 1 base. CDR3 size: 15 residues. Germline CDR1 and CDR2: SGHRS and YFSETQ. CDR3 DNA sequence: TGCGCCAGCAGCTTGTGGGACAGGGGATCCTACGAGCAGTACTTC. This translates into CASSLWDRGSYEQYF.

The rearrangement uses TRBV18 and TRBJ2-1, with D unclear. V dropped 0 bases and J dropped 8 bases, with 14 bases sitting between them. This CDR3 is built from 15 residues. The germline CDR1 and CDR2 sequences are KGHSH and LQKENI. CDR3 amino acids: CASSPPLPSRDEQFF. CDR3 nucleotide sequence: TGTGCCAGCTCACCACCGCTGCCCTCCCGCGATGAGCAGTTCTTC.

This chain uses TRBV2 with TRBJ1-1; tentative D call: TRBD1 (5 bases). With 1 base removed from V and 4 bases from J, the gap between germline ends came to 10 bases. The CDR3 contains 14 residues. The germline gives CDR1 SNHLY, CDR2 FYNNEI. The DNA of the CDR3 is TGTGCCAGCAGTGAAGAGACAGTATTCACTGAAGCTTTCTTT. Translated: CASSEETVFTEAFF.

The chain couples TRBV15 to TRBJ2-7; possible D gene TRBD2, 7 bases. V lost 0 bases and J lost 6, with 18 bases in between. Looked up from germline, CDR1 is LNHNV and CDR2 is YYDKDF (reference sequence). The CDR3 is made up of 16 amino acids. In DNA form, the CDR3 reads TGTGCCACCAGCAGAGAGAGGGGGGAGGGCTCCCTCGAGCAGTACTTC. Its translation is CATSRERGEGSLEQYF.

The chain combines TRBV19 with TRBJ2-1; 7 bases align to TRBD2. The V gene's germline CDR1 is LNHDA and CDR2 SQIVND (reference sequence). The CDR3 has 16 residues. J gave up 0 bases and V 6 bases, and 8 bases lay outside the gene matches. The CDR3 region has the DNA TGTGCCAGTAGGGACCAAGCGGGAAGCTCCTACAATGAGCAGTTCTTC. Protein sequence: CASRDQAGSSYNEQFF.

A single count supports this clone. The genes are TRBV10-3 and TRBJ1-1; 7 bases map to TRBD1. The V gene end was trimmed by 6 bases and the J gene end by 2 bases; junction bases not matched to a gene: 18. The CDR3 covers 18 residues. CDR1 is ENHRY, CDR2 SYGVKD, per germline. Here the CDR3 reads CAIRPLRDSAPENTEAFF. The CDR3 coding sequence is TGTGCCATCAGGCCTTTACGGGACAGCGCCCCAGAAAACACTGAAGCTTTCTTT.

The rearrangement links TRBV5-1 to TRBJ1-4; D is possibly TRBD1 (6 bases). The CDR3 consists of 15 residues. CDR1 SGHRS and CDR2 YFSETQ come from the germline V gene. V shed 4 bases and J shed 0 bases, with 10 bases lying between them. The CDR3 is CASSLGQTTNEKLFF. The CDR3 nucleotides are TGCGCCAGCAGCCTTGGACAGACAACTAATGAAAAACTGTTTTTT. The complete variable domain, with remaining parts taken from reference TRBV5-1 and TRBJ1-4, reads KAGVTQTPRYLIKTRGQQVTLSCSPISGHRSVSWYQQTPGQGLQFLFEYFSETQRNKGNFPGRFSGRQFSNSRSEMNVSTLELGDSALYLCASSLGQTTNEKLFFGSGTQLSVL.

The sample holds a few counts of this clone. The chain employs TRBV28 and TRBJ1-1, with a tentative D call TRBD1 (5 bases). The V gene's germline CDR1 is MDHEN and CDR2 SYDVKM. Trimming took off 7 bases at V and 5 bases at J, with 20 bases between the two ends. This CDR3 region has 15 residues. In DNA form, the CDR3 reads TGTGCCAGCACCCCCCCGGGGGAAGTTAATACTGAAGCTTTCTTT. Its protein product is CASTPPGEVNTEAFF.

The V call is TRBV7-9, the J call TRBJ1-1, with D possibly TRBD1 on 5 matching bases. This CDR3 spans 12 amino acids. From germline, CDR1 is SEHNR and CDR2 FQNEAQ (reference sequence). The V end lost 1 base, the J end lost 7 bases, and 7 bases lay between the germline ends. The CDR3 DNA sequence: TGTGCCAGCAGCTTAGAGGGACTTGAAGCTTTCTTT. Its translation is CASSLEGLEAFF.

V and J are TRBV6-5 and TRBJ2-7; the match to TRBD2 covers 10 bases. Per the germline V gene, CDR1 is MNHEY and CDR2 is SVGAGI. This CDR3 has 14 residues. Trimming cost V 5 bases and J 4 bases; bases outside gene matches: 5. Here the CDR3 DNA reads TGTGCCAGCAGTAAACCTAGCGGGAGTTACGAGCAGTACTTC. Residues: CASSKPSGSYEQYF.

The chain recombines TRBV29-1 with TRBJ2-7; weak D call: TRBD2 (7 bases). Germline V gene data show CDR1 as SQVTM and CDR2 as ANQGSEA. The CDR3 loop spans 14 amino acids. V gave up 5 bases and J gave up 5 bases, with 19 bases separating them. CDR3 DNA sequence: TGCAGCGTTCCTAAAAGGGGGGGCTTGGACGAGCAGTACTTC. This gives the protein CSVPKRGGLDEQYF.

J is TRBJ1-3 and V is TRBV18, with D uncertain. This CDR3 comprises 16 residues. Germline loops: CDR1 KGHSH, CDR2 LQKENI. V shed 3 bases and J shed 0 bases, with 12 bases lying between them. The chain's CDR3 is CASSPLIEDSGNTIYF. The CDR3 DNA reads TGTGCCAGCTCACCGCTGATAGAGGACTCTGGAAACACCATATATTTT.

This clone came up a few times. The chain joins TRBV4-1 to TRBJ1-1, with D uncertain. Between the trimmed V and J ends, which lost 3 bases and 3 bases, there was a span of 8 bases. The CDR3 runs to 13 residues. CDR1 and CDR2 (germline): MGHRA, YSYEKL. The chain's CDR3 is CASSQIVDTEAFF. The CDR3 DNA follows: TGCGCCAGCAGCCAGATAGTGGACACTGAAGCTTTCTTT.

V usage is TRBV4-1 and J usage is TRBJ1-5; D perhaps matches TRBD1 (5 bases). Per germline, CDR1 MGHRA and CDR2 YSYEKL. This CDR3 contains 15 residues. Trimming shortened V by 3 bases and J by 7 bases, and 16 bases separated the two germline ends. CDR3 coding DNA: TGCGCCAGCAGCCATATAGGGGAGGGCCGCCAGCCCCAGCATTTT. Protein sequence: CASSHIGEGRQPQHF.

The chain has TRBV9 and TRBJ2-2; 7 nucleotides align to TRBD2. The trim removed 4 bases at V and 7 bases at J, leaving 7 bases unmatched. Per the germline V gene, CDR1 is SGDLS and CDR2 is YYNGEE. This CDR3 has 14 residues. CDR3 in amino acids: CASSLLAELGELFF. DNA for the CDR3: TGTGCCAGCAGCCTCCTAGCGGAGCTCGGGGAGCTGTTTTTT.

The V gene is TRBV19, the J gene TRBJ1-2; 8 bases are a match to TRBD1. The CDR3 is made up of 13 amino acids. The germline CDR1 and CDR2 sequences are LNHDA and SQIVND (reference sequence). The ends lost 10 bases at V and 8 bases at J; junction bases unmatched: 12. CDR3 residues: CATSGRGQRGYTF. In DNA form, the CDR3 reads TGTGCCACCTCGGGCAGGGGGCAGAGGGGCTACACCTTC. Looking up the rest from reference TRBV19 and TRBJ1-2 gives the full variable domain: DGGITQSPKYLFRKEGQNVTLSCEQNLNHDAMYWYRQDPGQGLRLIYYSQIVNDFQKGDIAEGYSVSREKKESFPLTVTSAQKNPTAFYLCATSGRGQRGYTFGSGTRLTVV.

The gene calls are TRBV24-1 and TRBJ2-1; 11 bases map to TRBD1. The CDR3 runs 13 residues. Per germline, CDR1 KGHDR and CDR2 SFDVKD. Trimming removed 8 bases from V and 8 bases from J; junction bases left unmatched: 4. CDR3 nucleotides: TGTGCCACCAAGGACAGGGGGCTGGATGAGCAGTTCTTC. This gives the protein CATKDRGLDEQFF.

The J gene is TRBJ1-5, the V gene TRBV15, with 8 bases lining up with TRBD1. This CDR3 has 16 amino acids. From germline, CDR1 is LNHNV and CDR2 YYDKDF (reference sequence). After removal of 0 bases from V and 3 bases from J, the junction contained 4 bases not matched to a gene. In DNA, the CDR3 is TGTGCCACCAGCAGAGAGGACAGGGACACCAATCAGCCCCAGCATTTT. The encoded protein is CATSREDRDTNQPQHF.

This rearrangement joins TRBV7-2 to TRBJ2-1; D might be TRBD2 (6 bases). The germline CDR1 and CDR2 sequences are SGHTA and FQGNSA. V was cut by 0 bases and J by 3 bases, with 12 bases left in between. This CDR3 has 16 residues. CDR3: CASSLAAGLSYNEQFF. CDR3 sequence (DNA): TGTGCCAGCAGCTTAGCGGCGGGACTCAGCTACAATGAGCAGTTCTTC.

The chain uses TRBV5-6 and TRBJ2-7; TRBD2 agrees at 9 bases. The CDR3 totals 15 residues. Per the germline V gene, CDR1 is SGHDT and CDR2 is YYEEEE. Unmatched junction bases numbered 7, after V lost 4 bases and J lost 2 bases. The CDR3 loop reads CASSLGSGGPYEQYF. DNA of the CDR3: TGTGCCAGCAGCCTAGGAAGCGGGGGGCCCTACGAGCAGTACTTC.

The V gene is TRBV28, the J gene TRBJ1-2, with unresolved D. Germline lookup yields CDR1 MDHEN and CDR2 SYDVKM. The V end lost 7 bases, the J end lost 0 bases, and 18 bases lay between the germline ends. CDR3 size: 16 residues. The CDR3 here is CASKLRGFSPNYGYTF. The CDR3 nucleotides read TGTGCCAGCAAGTTAAGAGGGTTTTCCCCTAACTATGGCTACACCTTC.

The chain recombines TRBV28 with TRBJ1-3; D gene unclear. Germline-derived CDR1 and CDR2 are MDHEN and SYDVKM. The V end lost 3 bases, the J end lost 4 bases, and 13 bases lay between the germline ends. The length of the CDR3 is 15 residues. The CDR3 here is CASSFPSEQGNTIYF. CDR3 nucleotides: TGTGCCAGCAGTTTCCCCTCGGAGCAGGGAAACACCATATATTTT.

This clone was seen once. The rearrangement links TRBV23-1 to TRBJ1-6; TRBD1 agrees at 9 bases. TRBV23-1 is given ORF status, its function remaining uncertain. V shed 3 bases, J shed 0 bases, and the junction held 21 bases outside the gene matches. The CDR3 has 23 residues. Here the CDR3 DNA reads TGCGCCAGCAGTCAGCCTCAATCGATAGACAGGGGGGCGAGAAGCTCCTATAATTCACCCCTCCACTTT. Translating it yields CASSQPQSIDRGARSSYNSPLHF.

The chain combines TRBV24-1 with TRBJ2-1, with 8 bases matching TRBD2. The V segment lost 10 bases and the J segment 4 bases; nucleotides outside the gene matches: 8. The CDR3 is made up of 14 amino acids. Looked up from germline, CDR1 is KGHDR and CDR2 is SFDVKD. In nucleotides, the CDR3 is TGTGCCACTAGGGGGGCGGGAGGATACAATGAGCAGTTCTTC. The encoded protein is CATRGAGGYNEQFF.